Below, one T cell receptor (beta chain) is given with its context. Its target is not known. These data belong to a study of cytomegalovirus exposure and HLA in healthy donors. Study in general: The approximately 710 first-cohort repertoires and the roughly 120 validation repertoires shared the same platform, a later analysis reported. General study findings and limits: A few CMV-associated chains proved CMV antigen-specific in vitro.

V was trimmed by 0 bases and J by 4 bases, leaving 12 bases between them. The CDR3 runs to 15 residues. Germline CDR1 is ENHRY and CDR2 is SYGVKD. Some clones are missing from TCRdb's copy, which holds only in-frame ones; the method was immunoSEQ multiplex PCR. Here the sample spans about 110,000 clones, roughly 84% being singletons. The V call is TRBV10-3, the J call TRBJ2-5; D might be TRBD2 (5 bases). The specimen sequenced was PBMCs. This clonotype originated in a woman under 30 in good health and CMV-seronegative. DNA for the CDR3: TGTGCCATCAGTGAGTCGACGGGATCTAGAGAGACCCAGTACTTC. Translating gives CAISESTGSRETQYF.